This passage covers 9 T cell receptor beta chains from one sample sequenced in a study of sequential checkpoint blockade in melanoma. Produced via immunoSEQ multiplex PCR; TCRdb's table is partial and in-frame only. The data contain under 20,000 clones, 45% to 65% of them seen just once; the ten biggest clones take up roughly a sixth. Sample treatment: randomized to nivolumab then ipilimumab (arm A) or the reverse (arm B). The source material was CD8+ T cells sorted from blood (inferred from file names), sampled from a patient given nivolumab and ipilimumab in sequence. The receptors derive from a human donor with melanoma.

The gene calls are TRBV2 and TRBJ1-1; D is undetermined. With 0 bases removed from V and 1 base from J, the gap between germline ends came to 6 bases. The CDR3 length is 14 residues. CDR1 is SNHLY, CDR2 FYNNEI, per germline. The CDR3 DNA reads TGTGCCAGCAGTGAAGCAGAGCGGAACACTGAAGCTTTCTTT. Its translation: CASSEAERNTEAFF.

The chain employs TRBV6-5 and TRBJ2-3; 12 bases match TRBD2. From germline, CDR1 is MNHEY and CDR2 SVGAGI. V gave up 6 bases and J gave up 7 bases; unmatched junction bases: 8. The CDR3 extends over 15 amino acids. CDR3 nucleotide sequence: TGTGCCAGCAGGCAACTAGCGGGGGGATCAAATACGCAGTATTTT. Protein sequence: CASRQLAGGSNTQYF.

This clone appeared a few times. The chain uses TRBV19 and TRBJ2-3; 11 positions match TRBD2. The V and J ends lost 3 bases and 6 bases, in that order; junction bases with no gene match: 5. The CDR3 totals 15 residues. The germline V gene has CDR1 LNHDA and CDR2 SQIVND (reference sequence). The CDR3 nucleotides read TGTGCCAGTAGTATTCTAGCGGGAGGTGCGGATACGCAGTATTTT. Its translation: CASSILAGGADTQYF. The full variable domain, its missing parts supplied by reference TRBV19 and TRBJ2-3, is DGGITQSPKYLFRKEGQNVTLSCEQNLNHDAMYWYRQDPGQGLRLIYYSQIVNDFQKGDIAEGYSVSREKKESFPLTVTSAQKNPTAFYLCASSILAGGADTQYFGPGTRLTVL.

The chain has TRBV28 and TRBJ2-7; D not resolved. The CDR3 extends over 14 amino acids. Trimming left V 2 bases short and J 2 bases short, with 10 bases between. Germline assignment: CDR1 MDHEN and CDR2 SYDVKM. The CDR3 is CASSLLRTPYEQYF. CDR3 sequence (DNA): TGTGCCAGCAGTTTACTAAGAACGCCCTACGAGCAGTACTTC.

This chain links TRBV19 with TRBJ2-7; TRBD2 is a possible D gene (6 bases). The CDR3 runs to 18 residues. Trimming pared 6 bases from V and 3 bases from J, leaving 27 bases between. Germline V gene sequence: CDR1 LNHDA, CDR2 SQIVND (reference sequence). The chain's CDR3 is CASSWGSLWRDVLYEQYF. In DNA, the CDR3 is TGTGCCAGTAGCTGGGGATCCCTATGGCGGGATGTCCTCTACGAGCAGTACTTC.

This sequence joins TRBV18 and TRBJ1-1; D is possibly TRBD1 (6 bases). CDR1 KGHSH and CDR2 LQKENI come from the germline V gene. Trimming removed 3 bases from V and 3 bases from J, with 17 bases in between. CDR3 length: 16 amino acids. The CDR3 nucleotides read TGTGCCAGCTCACCGCCCGAAACAGGGAAGGACACTGAAGCTTTCTTT. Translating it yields CASSPPETGKDTEAFF.

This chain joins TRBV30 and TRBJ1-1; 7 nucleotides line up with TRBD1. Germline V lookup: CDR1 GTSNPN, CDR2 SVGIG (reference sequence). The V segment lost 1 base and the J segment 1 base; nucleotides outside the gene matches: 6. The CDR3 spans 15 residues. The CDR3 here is CAWSEKDRRNTEAFF. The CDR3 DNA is TGTGCCTGGAGTGAGAAGGACAGGCGGAACACTGAAGCTTTCTTT. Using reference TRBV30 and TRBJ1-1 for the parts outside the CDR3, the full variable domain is SQTIHQWPATLVQPVGSPLSLECTVEGTSNPNLYWYRQAAGRGLQLLFYSVGIGQISSEVPQNLSASRPQDRQFILSSKKLLLSDSGFYLCAWSEKDRRNTEAFFGQGTRLTVV.

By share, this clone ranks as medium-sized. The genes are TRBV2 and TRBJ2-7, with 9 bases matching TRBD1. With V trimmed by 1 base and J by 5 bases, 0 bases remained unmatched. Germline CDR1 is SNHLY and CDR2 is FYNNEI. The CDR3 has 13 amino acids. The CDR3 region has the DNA TGTGCCAGCAGTGAAGGGACAGGGGACGAGCAGTACTTC. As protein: CASSEGTGDEQYF.

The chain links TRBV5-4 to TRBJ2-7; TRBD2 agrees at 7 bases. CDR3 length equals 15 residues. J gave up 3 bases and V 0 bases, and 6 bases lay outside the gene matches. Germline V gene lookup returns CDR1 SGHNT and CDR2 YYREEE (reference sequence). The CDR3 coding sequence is TGTGCCAGCAGCTTGGGAGCGGGGAACCTCTACGAGCAGTACTTC. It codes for CASSLGAGNLYEQYF.